The T cell receptor beta chain described here comes from a study of T cell responses to AZD1222 COVID-19 vaccine. Of note for this clone: The antigen is not known.

General study findings and limits: Seropositive AZD1222 recipients at baseline numbered only five or six.

Profiled with immunoSEQ multiplex PCR; TCRdb holds only in-frame clones, not every one. Of 170,000 or so clones in the sample, less than 95% were seen once. The germline CDR1 and CDR2 sequences are MNHEY and SVGEGT. CDR3 length equals 17 residues. V dropped 3 bases and J dropped 4 bases, with 21 bases sitting between them. The clonotype comes from an adult in good health. Specimen: peripheral blood, collected on day 0 of AZD1222 vaccination. The chain has TRBV6-2 or TRBV6-3 and TRBJ2-5, with a weak D call TRBD1 (6 bases). CDR3 sequence (DNA): TGTGCCAGCAGTTATCCCACAGGGCGGGCGAGGGGAGAGACCCAGTACTTC. Amino acid sequence: CASSYPTGRARGETQYF.